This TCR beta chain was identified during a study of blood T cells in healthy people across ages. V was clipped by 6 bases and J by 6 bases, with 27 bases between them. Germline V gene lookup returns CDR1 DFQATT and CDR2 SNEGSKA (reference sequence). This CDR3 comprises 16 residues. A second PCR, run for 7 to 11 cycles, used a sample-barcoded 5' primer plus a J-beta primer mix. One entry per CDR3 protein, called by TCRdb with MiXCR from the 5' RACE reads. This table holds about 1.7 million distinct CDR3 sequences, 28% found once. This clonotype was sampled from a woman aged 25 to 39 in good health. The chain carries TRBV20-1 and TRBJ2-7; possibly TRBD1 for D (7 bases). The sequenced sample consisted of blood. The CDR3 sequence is CSAPLGRAGGSGEQYF. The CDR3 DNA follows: TGCAGTGCCCCCCTGGGTCGGGCAGGGGGGTCGGGCGAGCAGTACTTC.